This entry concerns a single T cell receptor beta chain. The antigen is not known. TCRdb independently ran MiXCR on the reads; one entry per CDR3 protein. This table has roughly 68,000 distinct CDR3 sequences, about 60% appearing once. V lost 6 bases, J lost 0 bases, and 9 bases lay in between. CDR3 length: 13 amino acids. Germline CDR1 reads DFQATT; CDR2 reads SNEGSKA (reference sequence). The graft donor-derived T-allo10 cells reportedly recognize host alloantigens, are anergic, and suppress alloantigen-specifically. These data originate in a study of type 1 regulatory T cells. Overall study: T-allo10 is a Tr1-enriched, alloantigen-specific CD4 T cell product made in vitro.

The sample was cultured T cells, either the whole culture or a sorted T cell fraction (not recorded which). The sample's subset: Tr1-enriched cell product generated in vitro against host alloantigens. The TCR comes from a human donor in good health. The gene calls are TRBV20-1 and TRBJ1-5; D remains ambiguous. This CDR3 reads CSAQVNSNQPQHF. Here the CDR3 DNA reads TGCAGTGCCCAGGTTAATAGCAATCAGCCCCAGCATTTT.